This T cell receptor (beta chain) was documented in a study of long-term antiretroviral therapy in people with HIV. Regarding the study as a whole: Specimen acquisition occurred between the mid-2000s and the late 2010s, potentially under older ART regimens.

Notes on this clone: Its antigen is unknown.

Germline-derived CDR1 and CDR2 are MNHNS and SASEGT. V shed 6 bases and J shed 5 bases, with 12 bases lying between them. This CDR3 comprises 13 residues. The libraries were made with immunoSEQ v3.0 at survey level. The target of sequencing was roughly 35,000-55,000 T-cell genomes per sample. Repertoires were generated with immunoSEQ multiplex PCR, while TCRdb's copy carries only in-frame clones and drops some. The repertoire holds roughly 18,000 clones, with approximately 72% as singletons. Only United States sites treated participants with HIV. The clonotype comes from a woman aged 45-65 years with HIV. The starting material was unsorted PBMCs, obtained 0.3 years after starting antiretroviral therapy. The chain joins TRBV6-1 to TRBJ2-3, with D hard to call. CDR3 DNA: TGTGCCAGCAGCCCGTCGGAGATAGATACGCAGTATTTT. Translating gives CASSPSEIDTQYF.